This T cell receptor (beta chain) is from a study of cytomegalovirus exposure and HLA in healthy donors (TCRdb year 2017). About the full investigation: According to a later analysis, the 120 or so validation repertoires were produced on the same platform as the 680 or so repertoires of the first cohort. To predict cytomegalovirus infection status, the study brought together high-throughput TCR immunosequencing, statistical association of individual TCRs with disease status, and machine learning. The study aimed to test whether cataloging public T cell receptors could reveal signatures of past pathogen exposure. In addition to the first cohort of about 650 subjects, a separate validation cohort of around 110 different subjects was used. Study-wide conclusions, independent of this receptor: In both the original and validation cohorts, the classifier was reported to diagnose cytomegalovirus status with high specificity and sensitivity. A later analysis found that TCRs clustered in the first cohort also tended to co-occur in the approximately 120 validation repertoires, with 94% of cluster scores above 0. The study listed approximately 150 TCR beta chains as associated with cytomegalovirus. The authors suggested that the approach could potentially be extended to other disease states and immunological phenotypes. A later analysis had no HLA typing for the validation cohort, so co-occurrence there was scored across all 110 or so repertoires. A few of the identified cytomegalovirus-associated TCR beta chains were confirmed in vitro to be specific for cytomegalovirus antigens. While some public TCRs were present in many individuals, most TCR sequences turned up only very rarely across donors.

Receptor amplification or capture employed the immunoSEQ multiplex PCR assay. In the original analysis: To diagnose cytomegalovirus status from the catalog of TCR beta chain sequences, a statistical classification framework was built. TCRdb carries this immuneACCESS record with in-frame sequences only. Its versions omit some clonotypes, under half of them owing to an unresolved V gene in the studies checked, with the rest unexplained. V and J calls and clone size come straight from that table; D and trimming were deduced from the DNA. Within this sample are 100,000 to 120,000 clones, with approximately 89% of them counted one time only. Clones ranked in the top ten supply over 1.5% of the sample. With respect to this clone: What antigen it recognizes has not been identified. The record has no base qualities; no much larger clone is one base away.

Per the germline V gene, ENHRY is the CDR1 and SYGVKD is the CDR2. Reading from cysteine to phenylalanine, the CDR3 counts 19 amino acids. Of the read, only the CDR3 DNA is kept; its 57 bases are in frame from base 1. The trim is 4 bases for V and 2 bases for J, with a gap of 21 bases between the germline ends. Separate from the roughly 650-subject first cohort, the validation cohort of 90 to 150 subjects was the group to which the donors belonged. The rearrangement joined TRBV10-3 to TRBJ2-6; no D gene is confidently identified. Sequenced material: PBMCs. The sequence came from a woman younger than 30 in good health and CMV-seronegative. The nucleotides are TGTGCCATCAGTGTAACAGTGTATCCCGCTACCGCTGGGGCCAACGTCCTGACTTTC. This encodes CAISVTVYPATAGANVLTF.